This T cell receptor (beta chain) was sequenced for a study of shared clonotypes between healthy human individuals. Study background: The composition of the donors was two women and a few men aged 18 to 49.

Naive CD8 cells comprised CD45RO-negative, CCR7-positively selected cells, excluding terminally differentiated effector memory CD45RA+ cells. Turning to this clone: Distinct nucleotide sequences in the sample also encode this CDR3.

CDR3 length: 13 amino acids. Germline V CDR1 and CDR2: MNHEY, SMNVEV (reference sequence). V lost 3 bases to trimming and J lost 1 base, with 4 bases between them. TCRdb's copy holds only in-frame clones and misses some; the assay was immunoSEQ multiplex PCR. This repertoire shows around 2,000,000 clones, 85% to 95% found once; its top ten account for more than 0.95%. The TCR was taken from a man younger than 35 in good health. V gene TRBV27 combines with J gene TRBJ1-5; D is unresolved. Sequencing was carried out using naive CD8+ T cells sorted from blood. Here the CDR3 DNA reads TGTGCCAGCAGTTTTTCCAGCAATCAGCCCCAGCATTTT. This gives the protein CASSFSSNQPQHF.